One sample yielded the 32 T cell receptor beta chains listed below, sequenced in a study of shared clonotypes between healthy human individuals. Sequencing was performed with immunoSEQ multiplex PCR; in TCRdb, only in-frame clones are kept and a portion is missing. Here the sample spans some 1,400,000 clones, about 96% being singletons. Sequencing was performed on naive CD4+ T cells sorted from blood. As to subset: CD45RA+ positively selected. These receptor sequences come from a man aged 25-45 years in good health.

For the CDR3, the DNA is TGTGCCAGCAGCTTGTACACCTATGGCTACACCTTC. Translated, it gives CASSLYTYGYTF. The gene calls are TRBV7-2 and TRBJ1-2; D unresolved. The CDR3 runs 12 residues. The V end was cut by 3 bases, the J end by 4 bases, with 6 bases between. Germline V gives CDR1 SGHTA, CDR2 FQGNSA.

The chain employs TRBV5-1 and TRBJ2-5, with 13 bases identical to TRBD2. Germline V gene lookup returns CDR1 SGHRS and CDR2 YFSETQ. Trimming removed 8 bases from V and 3 bases from J; junction bases left unmatched: 4. This CDR3 is 14 amino acids long. The CDR3 loop is CASTGTSGKETQYF. CDR3 sequence (DNA): TGCGCCAGTACAGGGACTAGCGGGAAAGAGACCCAGTACTTC. Using reference TRBV5-1 and TRBJ2-5 for the parts outside the CDR3, the full variable domain is KAGVTQTPRYLIKTRGQQVTLSCSPISGHRSVSWYQQTPGQGLQFLFEYFSETQRNKGNFPGRFSGRQFSNSRSEMNVSTLELGDSALYLCASTGTSGKETQYFGPGTRLLVL.

The chain combines TRBV6-5 with TRBJ2-1; D tentatively fits TRBD1 or TRBD2 (5 bases each). Deletions cut 5 bases from V and 3 bases from J, with 8 bases between. Germline V lookup: CDR1 MNHEY, CDR2 SVGAGI. The length of the CDR3 is 13 residues. CDR3 loop: CASSGTVYNEQFF. CDR3 nucleotides: TGTGCCAGCAGTGGGACGGTCTACAATGAGCAGTTCTTC.

This chain connects TRBV19 to TRBJ1-2; 7 bases align to TRBD1. Germline V gene data show CDR1 as LNHDA and CDR2 as SQIVND (reference sequence). V was clipped by 5 bases and J by 0 bases; unmatched bases: 6. There are 15 residues in the CDR3. The CDR3 nucleotides are TGTGCCAGTAGTGCTACAGGGGCCGCTAACTATGGCTACACCTTC. Encoded protein: CASSATGAANYGYTF.

This rearrangement joins TRBV18 to TRBJ2-2; D may be TRBD1 (6 bases). Germline V gene data show CDR1 as KGHSH and CDR2 as LQKENI. Trimming cost V 2 bases and J 0 bases, with 7 bases left between them. The CDR3 contains 15 residues. The CDR3 reads CASSPAGANTGELFF. Here the CDR3 DNA reads TGTGCCAGCTCACCAGCAGGGGCGAACACCGGGGAGCTGTTTTTT. Variable domain in full (rest from reference TRBV18 and TRBJ2-2): NAGVMQNPRHLVRRRGQEARLRCSPMKGHSHVYWYRQLPEEGLKFMVYLQKENIIDESGMPKERFSAEFPKEGPSILRIQQVVRGDSAAYFCASSPAGANTGELFFGEGSRLTVL.

V is TRBV7-9 and J is TRBJ2-2; D unclear. Germline values: CDR1 SEHNR, CDR2 FQNEAQ (reference sequence). The CDR3 spans 13 residues. V shed 5 bases and J shed 1 base, with 5 bases lying between them. In nucleotides, the CDR3 is TGTGCCAGCAGCCACAGGAACACCGGGGAGCTGTTTTTT. This encodes CASSHRNTGELFF.

The genes are TRBV13 and TRBJ2-3; 9 bases line up with TRBD1. Trimming at V came to 5 bases and at J to 7 bases, leaving 13 bases not matched to a gene. Germline V gene sequence: CDR1 PRHDT, CDR2 FYEKMQ (reference sequence). The CDR3 has 16 amino acids. Here the CDR3 reads CASSQQGATLVYTQYF. The CDR3 coding sequence is TGTGCCAGCAGCCAACAGGGGGCGACATTAGTTTATACGCAGTATTTT.

V gene TRBV28 combines with J gene TRBJ2-1; the D gene is possibly TRBD1 (6 bases). This CDR3 is 15 amino acids long. V lost 3 bases and J 0 bases, leaving 9 bases between the germline ends. The V gene's germline CDR1 is MDHEN and CDR2 SYDVKM. The CDR3 nucleotides read TGTGCCAGCAGTTTCAGGGGCCACTCCTACAATGAGCAGTTCTTC. This gives the protein CASSFRGHSYNEQFF.

This chain joins TRBV19 and TRBJ1-1, with unresolved D. The CDR3 runs to 13 residues. V was trimmed by 8 bases and J by 5 bases, leaving 15 bases between them. Germline V lookup: CDR1 LNHDA, CDR2 SQIVND (reference sequence). The CDR3 sequence is CASGRSARTEAFF. The CDR3 DNA follows: TGTGCCAGTGGGAGGTCCGCCCGGACTGAAGCTTTCTTT.

The gene calls are TRBV2 and TRBJ2-1; D gene uncertain. Trimming took off 4 bases at V and 0 bases at J, with 10 bases between the two ends. Germline CDR1 and CDR2: SNHLY and FYNNEI. The CDR3 has 15 residues. The CDR3 DNA reads TGTGCCAGCAGTGGGACGGCTAGCTCCTACAATGAGCAGTTCTTC. This encodes CASSGTASSYNEQFF. Drawing the rest from reference TRBV2 and TRBJ2-1, the complete variable domain is EPEVTQTPSHQVTQMGQEVILRCVPISNHLYFYWYRQILGQKVEFLVSFYNNEISEKSEIFDDQFSVERPDGSNFTLKIRSTKLEDSAMYFCASSGTASSYNEQFFGPGTRLTVL.

The J gene is TRBJ2-7, the V gene TRBV25-1, with 8 bases lining up with TRBD1. V dropped 4 bases and J dropped 5; count of bases not matched to a gene: 4. CDR1 and CDR2 from the germline V gene are MGHDK and SYGVNS. The CDR3 runs to 13 residues. The CDR3, as DNA: TGTGCCAGCAGTGGGACAGGGTGGGACGAGCAGTACTTC. Translated: CASSGTGWDEQYF.

V and J are TRBV13 and TRBJ1-2, with 7 bases lining up with TRBD1. The CDR3 is 13 amino acids. Germline CDR1 and CDR2: PRHDT and FYEKMQ (reference sequence). J lost 9 bases, V lost 6 bases, and 10 bases had no gene match. The CDR3 region has the DNA TGTGCCAGCAGTTCCGACAGGGCTTCCCGCTACACCTTC. It encodes CASSSDRASRYTF.

CDR3 loop: CASTPGAEPVGYTF. CDR3 bases: TGTGCCAGCACCCCTGGGGCAGAACCCGTTGGCTACACCTTC. This chain uses TRBV28 with TRBJ1-2; D possibly corresponds to TRBD1 (5 bases). Trimming left V 7 bases short and J 7 bases short, with 19 bases between. From germline, CDR1 is MDHEN and CDR2 SYDVKM. The CDR3 loop spans 14 amino acids.

The chain carries TRBV27 and TRBJ1-4, with no clear D. Trimming took 5 bases from V and 5 from J, leaving 9 bases between them. CDR3 size: 13 residues. Germline values: CDR1 MNHEY, CDR2 SMNVEV (reference sequence). The CDR3 spells CASSTLNNEKLFF. The CDR3 DNA sequence: TGTGCCAGCAGTACTCTCAACAATGAAAAACTGTTTTTT.

The chain is built from TRBV18 and TRBJ2-3, with TRBD2 matching over 8 bases. Germline CDR1 KGHSH, CDR2 LQKENI. The CDR3 is made up of 16 amino acids. V was pared by 6 bases and J by 3 bases, with 11 bases of the junction left unmatched. CDR3: CASSLLSGSRTDTQYF. CDR3 nucleotide sequence: TGTGCCAGCTCCCTATTAAGCGGGAGCAGAACAGATACGCAGTATTTT.

The count of this clone is one. The chain combines TRBV28 with TRBJ2-1; 12 nucleotides align to TRBD2. From germline, CDR1 is MDHEN and CDR2 SYDVKM. There are 16 residues in the CDR3. The ends lost 5 bases at V and 4 bases at J; junction bases unmatched: 6. CDR3 nucleotides: TGTGCCAGCAGTCCCCGACTAGCGGGAGTTTACAATGAGCAGTTCTTC. It is translated as CASSPRLAGVYNEQFF. Together with reference TRBV28 and TRBJ2-1, the CDR3 gives the full variable domain: DVKVTQSSRYLVKRTGEKVFLECVQDMDHENMFWYRQDPGLGLRLIYFSYDVKMKEKGDIPEGYSVSREKKERFSLILESASTNQTSMYLCASSPRLAGVYNEQFFGPGTRLTVL.

This chain connects TRBV27 to TRBJ2-7, with 12 nucleotides matching TRBD2. V lost 1 base and J lost 2; bases outside the gene matches: 9. Germline CDR1 MNHEY, CDR2 SMNVEV (reference sequence). The CDR3 is 18 residues long. The CDR3 protein is CASSLFSLAGGSTYEQYF. The CDR3 region has the DNA TGTGCCAGCAGTTTATTCTCACTAGCGGGAGGTTCAACCTACGAGCAGTACTTC.

This clone was seen once. The chain employs TRBV19 and TRBJ2-3, with D possibly being TRBD1 or TRBD2 (5 bases each). The germline CDR1 and CDR2 sequences are LNHDA and SQIVND (reference sequence). Between the trimmed V and J ends, which lost 3 bases and 0 bases, there was a span of 13 bases. The CDR3 loop spans 16 amino acids. Here the CDR3 DNA reads TGTGCCAGTAGTATTGTCGGGACGGTTAGCACAGATACGCAGTATTTT. As protein: CASSIVGTVSTDTQYF.

V gene TRBV29-1 combines with J gene TRBJ1-2; D unresolved. V lost 5 bases to trimming and J lost 1 base, with 8 bases between them. Germline V gives CDR1 SQVTM, CDR2 ANQGSEA. This CDR3 comprises 12 residues. Here the CDR3 DNA reads TGCAGCGTTTTATGGCGTAACTATGGCTACACCTTC. This codes for CSVLWRNYGYTF.

The chain joins TRBV5-4 to TRBJ1-4, with a possible D match to TRBD1 (5 bases). CDR3 length: 14 amino acids. Germline V gene lookup returns CDR1 SGHNT and CDR2 YYREEE (reference sequence). V lost 4 bases to trimming and J lost 6 bases, with 13 bases between them. The CDR3 reads CASSPRDQDEKLFF. CDR3 nucleotide sequence: TGTGCCAGCAGCCCCCGGGACCAGGATGAAAAACTGTTTTTT. Full variable domain (missing parts from reference TRBV5-4 and TRBJ1-4): ETGVTQSPTHLIKTRGQQVTLRCSSQSGHNTVSWYQQALGQGPQFIFQYYREEENGRGNFPPRFSGLQFPNYSSELNVNALELDDSALYLCASSPRDQDEKLFFGSGTQLSVL.

The V and J genes are TRBV27 and TRBJ1-2, with a weak D call TRBD1 (5 bases). The V gene's germline CDR1 is MNHEY and CDR2 SMNVEV (reference sequence). The CDR3 has 15 residues. Trimming stripped 4 bases from V and 5 bases from J, with 17 bases between. The CDR3 protein is CASSSAGMEAYGYTF. In nucleotides, the CDR3 is TGTGCCAGCAGTTCAGCAGGGATGGAGGCTTATGGCTACACCTTC.

This chain joins TRBV6-5 and TRBJ1-2, with 7 bases matching TRBD1. The CDR3 is 15 residues long. CDR1 MNHEY and CDR2 SVGAGI come from the germline V gene. V trimming: 2 bases; J trimming: 8 bases; junction bases outside the gene matches: 11. This CDR3 reads CASSYRRDSTDGYTF. CDR3 DNA: TGTGCCAGCAGTTACCGGAGGGACAGCACAGACGGCTACACCTTC.

The V gene is TRBV6-6, the J gene TRBJ2-1; D remains ambiguous. Trimming took 5 bases from V and 13 from J, leaving 15 bases between them. The CDR3 loop spans 12 amino acids. The germline V gene encodes CDR1 MNHNY and CDR2 SVGAGI (reference sequence). DNA for the CDR3: TGTGCCAGCAGTATACCTTTGGCCCGCCAGTTCTTC. Protein product: CASSIPLARQFF.

A note on this clone: In the same sample, other DNA sequences code for this CDR3. This chain uses TRBV5-1 with TRBJ2-7; D call uncertain. Trimming took off 0 bases at V and 3 bases at J, with 10 bases between the two ends. Germline loops: CDR1 SGHRS, CDR2 YFSETQ. This CDR3 comprises 14 residues. Here the CDR3 reads CASSLGSTGYEQYF. CDR3 sequence (DNA): TGCGCCAGCAGCTTGGGATCGACCGGCTACGAGCAGTACTTC.

This clone was seen once. The genes are TRBV14 and TRBJ2-5; D gene unclear. Germline V lookup: CDR1 SGHDN, CDR2 FVKESK. This CDR3 has 12 amino acids. The V gene lost 3 bases and the J gene lost 7 bases, with 9 bases spanning the gap. In DNA form, the CDR3 reads TGTGCCAGCAGCCACCCCTCGGGGACCCAGTACTTC. Translating gives CASSHPSGTQYF. The variable domain in full, with the rest retrieved from reference TRBV14 and TRBJ2-5, is EAGVTQFPSHSVIEKGQTVTLRCDPISGHDNLYWYRRVMGKEIKFLLHFVKESKQDESGMPNNRFLAERTGGTYSTLKVQPAELEDSGVYFCASSHPSGTQYFGPGTRLLVL.

The V gene is TRBV28, the J gene TRBJ1-4, with 8 bases lining up with TRBD1. Germline V gene sequence: CDR1 MDHEN, CDR2 SYDVKM. The V segment lost 5 bases and the J segment 0 bases; nucleotides outside the gene matches: 2. This CDR3 has 15 amino acids. The CDR3 sequence is CASSMTGATNEKLFF. The CDR3 region has the DNA TGTGCCAGCAGTATGACAGGGGCAACTAATGAAAAACTGTTTTTT.

This clone was seen a single time. J is TRBJ2-1 and V is TRBV11-2, with 9 bases aligning to TRBD2. Trimming took 5 bases from V and 0 from J; bases not matched to a gene: 5. Per germline, CDR1 SGHAT and CDR2 FQNNGV. This CDR3 is built from 16 residues. CDR3 DNA: TGTGCCAGCAGCAGCTTTAGCGGGAGCTCCTACAATGAGCAGTTCTTC. It specifies CASSSFSGSSYNEQFF.

This chain uses TRBV11-2 with TRBJ1-1; a possible D gene is TRBD1 (6 bases). Per the germline V gene, CDR1 is SGHAT and CDR2 is FQNNGV. CDR3 length: 14 residues. V was shortened by 5 bases and J by 5 bases, with 15 bases between the two germline ends. CDR3 sequence reads: CASSQRAGVTEAFF. CDR3 DNA: TGTGCCAGCAGCCAGAGGGCAGGGGTGACTGAAGCTTTCTTT. The full variable domain, with the rest looked up from reference TRBV11-2 and TRBJ1-1, is EAGVAQSPRYKIIEKRQSVAFWCNPISGHATLYWYQQILGQGPKLLIQFQNNGVVDDSQLPKDRFSAERLKGVDSTLKIQPAKLEDSAVYLCASSQRAGVTEAFFGQGTRLTVV.

Note on this clone: The sample holds other DNA sequences that translate to the same CDR3. V is TRBV7-2 and J is TRBJ2-7; D uncertain. The CDR3 is 14 amino acids. Germline CDR1 is SGHTA and CDR2 is FQGNSA. Trimming stripped 0 bases from V and 4 bases from J, with 10 bases between. The CDR3 nucleotides are TGTGCCAGCAGCTTAGCGGGTCGCAATTACGAGCAGTACTTC. The encoded protein is CASSLAGRNYEQYF.

The rearrangement joins TRBV4-1 to TRBJ2-7, with D possibly matching TRBD2 (5 bases). Trimming stripped 0 bases from V and 0 bases from J, with 15 bases between. This CDR3 is 17 amino acids long. Germline CDR1 and CDR2: MGHRA and YSYEKL. DNA of the CDR3: TGCGCCAGCAGCCAAGATCTCATAGTGGGGAGCTCCTACGAGCAGTACTTC. Its translation: CASSQDLIVGSSYEQYF.

For this clone: The same CDR3 also results from other DNA sequences found in this sample. V gene TRBV28 combines with J gene TRBJ1-5; TRBD1 agrees at 8 bases. V trimming: 5 bases; J trimming: 2 bases; junction bases outside the gene matches: 2. The CDR3 runs 14 residues. CDR1 and CDR2 from the germline V gene are MDHEN and SYDVKM. CDR3 region: CASSPGQGNQPQHF. DNA for the CDR3: TGTGCCAGCAGTCCGGGACAGGGCAATCAGCCCCAGCATTTT.

The chain is built from TRBV12-2 and TRBJ2-3; TRBD2 is taken as the D call from the table, unchecked against the DNA. TRBV12-2 is a listed pseudogene. The CDR3 is 11 amino acids. The CDR3 sequence: CASRRRDTQYF. The CDR3 nucleotides read TGTGCAAGTCGCCGGAGAGATACGCAGTATTTT.